This TCR beta chain comes out of a study of cytomegalovirus exposure and HLA in healthy donors. Per germline, CDR1 ENHRY and CDR2 SYGVKD. The V end lost 5 bases, the J end lost 8 bases, and 21 bases lay between the germline ends. This CDR3 has 15 amino acids. With regard to this clone: The target antigen is unknown.

Study conclusions and caveats: In a later analysis, common viral pathogens appeared linked to several of the most significant clusters. In an earlier analysis, most TCR beta V segments were productive about 87% or about 30% of the time. The Asian-associated ancestry cluster reportedly had fewer N-insertions than the approximately 670-donor mean in a later analysis.

The PCR contained 60 Vbeta and 13 Jbeta primers. TCRdb's table, derived via immunoSEQ multiplex PCR, lists solely in-frame clones and lacks some. The sample has 150,000 to 200,000 clones, roughly 80% seen once. Sample: PBMCs. The receptor was isolated from a female donor in good health and CMV-seronegative. The chain is built from TRBV10-3 and TRBJ1-2, with D possibly TRBD1 on 5 matching bases. The CDR3 loop reads CAISNPGLGGQGYTF. CDR3 bases: TGTGCCATCAGTAATCCGGGACTCGGAGGGCAGGGCTACACCTTC.